This T cell receptor (beta chain) is from a study of T cell responses to AZD1222 COVID-19 vaccine. Study-level findings and limits: At baseline, just a handful of AZD1222 recipients tested seropositive. All repertoire sampling was performed exclusively after the peak T cell response.

This table comes from immunoSEQ multiplex PCR, and its TCRdb copy is limited to in-frame clones, with some not included. The repertoire holds 240,000 or so clones, with approximately 93% as singletons. This CDR3 spans 14 amino acids. CDR1 is SGHRS and CDR2 is YFSETQ in the germline V gene. V gave up 3 bases and J gave up 8 bases, with 14 bases separating them. With respect to this clone: Its antigen remains unknown.

This receptor was identified in an adult in good health. The sample here was peripheral blood, taken on day 0 of AZD1222 vaccination. The chain has TRBV5-1 and TRBJ1-4, with D perhaps TRBD1 (5 bases). CDR3 protein: CASSYQGVREKLFF. As DNA, the CDR3 is TGCGCCAGCAGCTACCAGGGTGTTCGGGAAAAACTGTTTTTT.